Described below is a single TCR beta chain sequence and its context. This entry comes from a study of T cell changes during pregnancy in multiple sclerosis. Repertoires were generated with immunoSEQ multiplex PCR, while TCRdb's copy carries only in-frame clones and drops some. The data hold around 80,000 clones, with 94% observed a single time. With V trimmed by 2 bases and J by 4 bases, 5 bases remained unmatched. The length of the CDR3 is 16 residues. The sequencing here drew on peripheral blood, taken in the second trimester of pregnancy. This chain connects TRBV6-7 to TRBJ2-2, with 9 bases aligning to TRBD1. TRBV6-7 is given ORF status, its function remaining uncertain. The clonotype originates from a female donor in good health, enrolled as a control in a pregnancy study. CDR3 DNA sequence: TGTGCCAGCAGTTACGCCAACAGGGGGCCCACCGGGGAGCTGTTTTTT. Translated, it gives CASSYANRGPTGELFF.